Given below is one T cell receptor (beta chain) in context. The target antigen is unknown. Each sample gave at least 6 million isolated PBMCs. This sample is part of a study of blood T cells in healthy people across ages. Study outcomes and limitations: Total diversity from one million sequenced T cells was likely underestimated. When set beside aged donors, long-lived donors presented more naive CD4+ cells and higher diversity. Roughly linear declines in TCR beta diversity per million T cells occurred with age.

Trimming removed 6 bases from V and 0 bases from J, with 10 bases in between. CDR1 is MNHEY, CDR2 SVGAGI, per germline. The CDR3 contains 14 residues. Together with a sample-barcoded 5' primer, a J-beta primer mix was included in a second PCR lasting about 7 to 12 cycles. MiXCR, applied by TCRdb to the 5' RACE reads, yields one record per CDR3 protein. The sample has about 770,000 distinct CDR3 sequences, around 45% seen once. This TCR came from a man aged 60-69 years in good health. V gene TRBV6-5 combines with J gene TRBJ2-3; no definite D call. Sequencing was carried out using blood. The CDR3 protein is CASRGRPSTDTQYF. In DNA, the CDR3 is TGTGCCAGCAGGGGTAGGCCAAGCACAGATACGCAGTATTTT.